The 32 T cell receptor beta chains given below trace back to one sample, sequenced in a study of tumor T cells in aggressive B-cell lymphoma. Assay used: immunoSEQ multiplex PCR; TCRdb lists only in-frame clones, some missing. The data show approximately 4,300 clones, around 85% seen once. Specimen: tumor tissue. The receptors shown here come from an adult with diffuse large B cell lymphoma.

V usage is TRBV30 and J usage is TRBJ2-7, with D possibly TRBD1 on 5 matching bases. The ends were cut back, 1 base at V and 3 bases at J, with 10 bases in the middle. The CDR3 contains 13 residues. Germline V gives CDR1 GTSNPN, CDR2 SVGIG (reference sequence). This CDR3 is CAWSAQARYEQYF. CDR3 in DNA: TGTGCCTGGAGTGCACAGGCGCGCTACGAGCAGTACTTC.

Points on this clone: Different DNA sequences within this sample yield the same CDR3. This chain connects TRBV6-5 to TRBJ1-3; D remains ambiguous. V lost 0 bases to trimming and J lost 4 bases, with 10 bases between them. Per germline, CDR1 MNHEY and CDR2 SVGAGI. The CDR3 contains 15 residues. In DNA form, the CDR3 reads TGTGCCAGCAGTTACTCGAGCGTCGGCGGAAACACCATATATTTT. Translating gives CASSYSSVGGNTIYF.

The chain recombines TRBV11-3 with TRBJ2-3; 7 positions match TRBD2. Germline V CDR1 and CDR2: SGHNT, YENEEA. Germline trimming cut 5 bases from V and 4 bases from J; bases unmatched to any gene: 3. This CDR3 contains 13 residues. CDR3 in DNA: TGTGCCAGCAGCGCGGGGGAGCCAGATACGCAGTATTTT. Protein product: CASSAGEPDTQYF.

The J gene is TRBJ2-5, the V gene TRBV27, with 11 nucleotides matching TRBD2. Trimming cost V 5 bases and J 4 bases; bases outside gene matches: 12. The germline V gene encodes CDR1 MNHEY and CDR2 SMNVEV (reference sequence). The CDR3 sequence is 17 residues long. The CDR3 here is CASSLLAGGRWGETQYF. The CDR3 bases are TGTGCCAGCAGTCTCCTAGCGGGAGGTCGGTGGGGAGAGACCCAGTACTTC.

This chain joins TRBV7-3 and TRBJ1-1; 7 positions agree with TRBD1. Looked up from germline, CDR1 is SGHTA and CDR2 is FQGTGA. The CDR3 covers 14 residues. V lost 4 bases to trimming and J lost 5 bases; unmatched junction nucleotides: 7. The CDR3 DNA follows: TGTGCCAGCAGCTCGACAGGGACGATGACTGAAGCTTTCTTT. It is translated as CASSSTGTMTEAFF. Full variable domain (missing parts from reference TRBV7-3 and TRBJ1-1): GAGVSQTPSNKVTEKGKYVELRCDPISGHTALYWYRQSLGQGPEFLIYFQGTGAADDSGLPNDRFFAVRPEGSVSTLKIQRTERGDSAVYLCASSSTGTMTEAFFGQGTRLTVV.

This clone was seen a single time. CDR3 DNA: TGTGCCAGCTCCCACGGACAGGGTAATGAAAAACTGTTTTTT. Its protein product is CASSHGQGNEKLFF. The chain has TRBV18 and TRBJ1-4; 8 bases line up with TRBD1. Germline V lookup: CDR1 KGHSH, CDR2 LQKENI. Trimming cost V 6 bases and J 4 bases; bases outside gene matches: 4. CDR3 length: 14 amino acids.

The genes are TRBV7-2 and TRBJ1-2, with 8 bases lining up with TRBD1. In germline, CDR1 is SGHTA, CDR2 FQGNSA. The junction had 8 bases not matched to a gene; V was cut back by 5 bases and J by 6 bases. The CDR3 runs 14 residues. The CDR3 spells CASSPPDREDGYTF. The CDR3 nucleotides read TGTGCCAGCAGCCCACCGGACAGGGAAGATGGCTACACCTTC.

The chain combines TRBV11-3 with TRBJ1-1; D unclear. Trimming removed 2 bases from V and 2 bases from J, with 9 bases in between. In germline, CDR1 is SGHNT, CDR2 YENEEA. This CDR3 is built from 14 residues. The CDR3: CASSLNPGNTEAFF. DNA of the CDR3: TGTGCCAGCAGCTTAAACCCAGGAAACACTGAAGCTTTCTTT.

The J gene is TRBJ2-3, the V gene TRBV10-1, with TRBD1 as a possible D gene (6 bases). V dropped 8 bases and J dropped 4 bases, with 10 bases sitting between them. The CDR3 consists of 12 residues. Per the germline V gene, CDR1 is WNHNN and CDR2 is SYGVQD (reference sequence). The CDR3 loop reads CASSQGPDTQYF. The CDR3 DNA is TGCGCCAGCTCCCAGGGGCCAGATACGCAGTATTTT.

The chain carries TRBV10-2 and TRBJ2-5, with TRBD2 as a possible D gene (5 bases). V lost 4 bases to trimming and J lost 5 bases, with 8 bases between them. This CDR3 is built from 12 residues. The V gene's germline CDR1 is WSHSY and CDR2 SAAADI. The CDR3 DNA reads as TGCGCCAGCAGTGTGGTAGCGGAGACCCAGTACTTC. Translation gives CASSVVAETQYF.

This clone has just a few counts. The rearrangement joins TRBV10-3 to TRBJ1-1, with 7 bases fitting TRBD1. V lost 10 bases to trimming and J lost 2 bases; unmatched junction nucleotides: 7. Looked up from germline, CDR1 is ENHRY and CDR2 is SYGVKD. CDR3 length: 13 amino acids. The CDR3 spells CASQGQSNTEAFF. Written as DNA, the CDR3 is TGTGCCAGCCAGGGACAGAGTAACACTGAAGCTTTCTTT.

There are a few counts of this clone. The rearrangement links TRBV19 to TRBJ2-7, with D tentatively TRBD1 (5 bases). The CDR3 extends over 14 amino acids. V lost 3 bases and J 6 bases, leaving 15 bases between the germline ends. CDR1 and CDR2 (germline): LNHDA, SQIVND (reference sequence). CDR3 loop: CASSMVGRVGEQYF. The CDR3 coding sequence is TGTGCCAGTAGTATGGTTGGCAGGGTAGGCGAGCAGTACTTC. The full variable domain, in which reference TRBV19 and TRBJ2-7 provide the parts outside the CDR3, is DGGITQSPKYLFRKEGQNVTLSCEQNLNHDAMYWYRQDPGQGLRLIYYSQIVNDFQKGDIAEGYSVSREKKESFPLTVTSAQKNPTAFYLCASSMVGRVGEQYFGPGTRLTVT.

The chain has TRBV7-2 and TRBJ1-6; D call uncertain. Germline V lookup: CDR1 SGHTA, CDR2 FQGNSA. CDR3 length: 14 amino acids. Trimming left V 2 bases short and J 9 bases short, with 11 bases between. The CDR3 DNA reads as TGTGCCAGCAGCTTAACGAGGGAAGGTTCACCCCTCCACTTT. It translates to CASSLTREGSPLHF.

This rearrangement joins TRBV9 to TRBJ1-1; TRBD1 matches 9 bases. This CDR3 spans 15 amino acids. CDR1 and CDR2 from the germline V gene are SGDLS and YYNGEE. The V and J ends lost 5 bases and 4 bases, in that order; junction bases with no gene match: 9. The chain's CDR3 is CASSGQGQGLTEAFF. In DNA, the CDR3 is TGTGCCAGCAGTGGACAGGGGCAGGGCCTCACTGAAGCTTTCTTT.

The chain recombines TRBV18 with TRBJ1-1; maybe TRBD1 (6 bases). This CDR3 contains 13 residues. V gave up 6 bases and J gave up 1 base, with 9 bases separating them. The germline V gene has CDR1 KGHSH and CDR2 LQKENI. The chain's CDR3 is CASSAGENTEAFF. The CDR3 DNA follows: TGTGCCAGCTCTGCAGGGGAGAACACTGAAGCTTTCTTT.

This clone occurred a few times. The V gene is TRBV30, the J gene TRBJ1-2, with 7 bases matching TRBD1. Trimming at V came to 3 bases and at J to 1 base, leaving 2 bases not matched to a gene. Germline V lookup: CDR1 GTSNPN, CDR2 SVGIG (reference sequence). The CDR3 consists of 13 residues. In nucleotides, the CDR3 is TGTGCCTGGAGCCGGGACAGTAACTATGGCTACACCTTC. Translated, it gives CAWSRDSNYGYTF.

CDR3 nucleotide sequence: TGTGCCAGCAGCCAGGAGACAGATCGGACCGGGGAGCTGTTTTTT. Translating gives CASSQETDRTGELFF. V gene TRBV7-3 combines with J gene TRBJ2-2; maybe TRBD1 (5 bases). Between the trimmed V and J ends, which lost 5 bases and 5 bases, there was a span of 15 bases. The germline V gene encodes CDR1 SGHTA and CDR2 FQGTGA. This CDR3 region has 15 residues.

This chain links TRBV6-6 with TRBJ1-4; 7 positions match TRBD1. CDR1 is MNHNY, CDR2 SVGAGI, per germline (reference sequence). V shed 3 bases and J 10 bases; nucleotides not matched to a gene: 8. The CDR3 is 14 residues long. Written as DNA, the CDR3 is TGTGCCAGCAGTTATGAGGGGGCGCCCCGAAAACTGTTTTTT. This gives the protein CASSYEGAPRKLFF.

The chain recombines TRBV5-5 with TRBJ2-7; perhaps TRBD1 as D (6 bases). The CDR3 contains 14 residues. Trimming cost V 4 bases and J 5 bases, with 16 bases left between them. CDR1 is SGHKS and CDR2 is YYEKEE in the germline V gene (reference sequence). This CDR3 is CASSLLDRLHEQYF. Written as DNA, the CDR3 is TGTGCCAGCAGCCTCCTCGACAGGTTGCACGAGCAGTACTTC.

The rearrangement links TRBV11-2 to TRBJ1-6; TRBD1 is a possible D gene (6 bases). This CDR3 spans 12 amino acids. V lost 4 bases to trimming and J lost 10 bases, with 8 bases between them. The germline V gene encodes CDR1 SGHAT and CDR2 FQNNGV. CDR3 in amino acids: CASSSTGSPLHF. For the CDR3, the DNA is TGTGCCAGCAGCTCGACAGGATCACCCCTCCACTTT. The full variable domain, its missing parts supplied by reference TRBV11-2 and TRBJ1-6, is EAGVAQSPRYKIIEKRQSVAFWCNPISGHATLYWYQQILGQGPKLLIQFQNNGVVDDSQLPKDRFSAERLKGVDSTLKIQPAKLEDSAVYLCASSSTGSPLHFGNGTRLTVT.

The chain couples TRBV28 to TRBJ2-5; 8 bases align to TRBD1. This CDR3 spans 15 amino acids. J lost 5 bases, V lost 5 bases, and 10 bases had no gene match. Germline V CDR1 and CDR2: MDHEN, SYDVKM. In nucleotides, the CDR3 is TGTGCCAGCAGTAAAAGGACAGGGATTGTGGAGACCCAGTACTTC. It encodes CASSKRTGIVETQYF.

The gene calls are TRBV28 and TRBJ1-5; TRBD1 agrees at 7 bases. The trim removed 4 bases at V and 9 bases at J, leaving 9 bases unmatched. The CDR3 length is 14 residues. Germline-derived CDR1 and CDR2 are MDHEN and SYDVKM. The CDR3 bases are TGTGCCAGCAGTTCAGGACAGGTCCCCGGGCCCCAGCATTTT. This gives the protein CASSSGQVPGPQHF.

CDR3: CASRQGDGYTF. CDR3 nucleotide sequence: TGCGCCAGCAGACAGGGGGATGGCTACACCTTC. The chain joins TRBV10-2 to TRBJ1-2; 8 bases are a match to TRBD1. The germline CDR1 and CDR2 sequences are WSHSY and SAAADI. Trimming removed 6 bases from V and 6 bases from J; junction bases left unmatched: 0. The CDR3 has 11 amino acids.

The gene calls are TRBV10-3 and TRBJ2-3, with a possible D match to TRBD2 (6 bases). The CDR3 consists of 16 residues. Germline lookup yields CDR1 ENHRY and CDR2 SYGVKD. Between the trimmed V and J ends, which lost 6 bases and 2 bases, there was a span of 18 bases. As DNA, the CDR3 is TGTGCCATCAGCGGGGGTTATGGCCCGAACACAGATACGCAGTATTTT. Translating it yields CAISGGYGPNTDTQYF.

As to this clone: The junction departs from germline at one end; a sequencing error may be responsible. The genes are TRBV4-2 and TRBJ2-3, with D possibly matching TRBD2 (5 bases). Germline V gene sequence: CDR1 LGHNA, CDR2 YNFKEQ. The CDR3 sequence is 15 residues long. The CDR3 here is CAGSQVLGNPDTQYF. The DNA of the CDR3 is TGTGCCGGCAGCCAAGTTCTCGGGAACCCAGATACGCAGTATTTT.

V is TRBV29-1 and J is TRBJ1-2; a weak D match, TRBD1 (5 bases). Deletions cut 4 bases from V and 3 bases from J, with 18 bases between. The CDR3 is made up of 15 amino acids. Looked up from germline, CDR1 is SQVTM and CDR2 is ANQGSEA. The CDR3 loop is CSVAQGASRDYGYTF. CDR3 bases: TGCAGCGTTGCCCAGGGTGCTTCCAGGGACTATGGCTACACCTTC.

This sequence joins TRBV11-2 and TRBJ1-1, with D possibly matching TRBD1 (5 bases). Looked up from germline, CDR1 is SGHAT and CDR2 is FQNNGV. V was trimmed by 4 bases and J by 1 base, leaving 16 bases between them. The CDR3 is 16 residues long. This chain's CDR3 is CASSSARDFWNTEAFF. The CDR3 coding sequence is TGTGCCAGCAGCTCCGCCCGGGACTTTTGGAACACTGAAGCTTTCTTT.

The V gene is TRBV28, the J gene TRBJ1-5, with D tentatively TRBD1 (6 bases). This CDR3 is built from 14 residues. From germline, CDR1 is MDHEN and CDR2 SYDVKM. V was shortened by 5 bases and J by 5 bases, with 13 bases between the two germline ends. The CDR3 spells CASSLGQIDQPQHF. Here the CDR3 DNA reads TGTGCCAGCAGTCTTGGACAGATTGATCAGCCCCAGCATTTT. The whole variable domain, remainder taken from reference TRBV28 and TRBJ1-5, is DVKVTQSSRYLVKRTGEKVFLECVQDMDHENMFWYRQDPGLGLRLIYFSYDVKMKEKGDIPEGYSVSREKKERFSLILESASTNQTSMYLCASSLGQIDQPQHFGDGTRLSIL.

The rearrangement uses TRBV18 and TRBJ1-4, with 7 bases aligning to TRBD1. This CDR3 spans 14 amino acids. CDR1 is KGHSH, CDR2 LQKENI, per germline. J was trimmed by 5 bases and V by 1 base; bases with no gene match: 1. The DNA of the CDR3 is TGTGCCAGCTCACCACAGACAGGGAATGAAAAACTGTTTTTT. Translation gives CASSPQTGNEKLFF.

This clone was detected only once. Here the CDR3 DNA reads TGTGCCAGCAGTCCGGACACGAACACTGAAGCTTTCTTT. Its translation is CASSPDTNTEAFF. The chain carries TRBV2 and TRBJ1-1; tentatively, D is TRBD1 (5 bases). V was cut by 5 bases and J by 1 base, with 8 bases left in between. Germline V CDR1 and CDR2: SNHLY, FYNNEI. The CDR3 runs to 13 residues.

This clone was seen just once. The gene calls are TRBV10-2 and TRBJ1-5; the D gene is possibly TRBD1 (6 bases). This CDR3 is 15 amino acids long. V was shortened by 2 bases and J by 8 bases, with 16 bases between the two germline ends. Germline CDR1 WSHSY, CDR2 SAAADI. The CDR3 DNA is TGCGCCAGCAGTGAGGGCAGGGGCCAAAGTAAGCCCCAGCATTTT. It encodes CASSEGRGQSKPQHF.

The chain joins TRBV11-2 to TRBJ2-5; 7 nucleotides match TRBD1. With V trimmed by 3 bases and J by 1 base, 5 bases remained unmatched. CDR3 length equals 15 residues. Germline CDR1 and CDR2: SGHAT and FQNNGV. The CDR3 is CASSFLQGTQETQYF. Here the CDR3 DNA reads TGTGCCAGCAGCTTTTTACAGGGGACCCAAGAGACCCAGTACTTC.